Listed below are T cell receptor beta chains from one sample, sequenced in a study of T cells after yellow fever vaccination. TCRdb recomputed calls from the 5' RACE reads with MiXCR, one row per CDR3 protein. The table records roughly 48,000 distinct CDR3 sequences, 6.5% to 8% of them present only once. Source: CD8+ T cells not binding an NS4B(214-222) dextramer, sorted from PBMCs, taken roughly 47 days after the first yellow fever vaccination. These receptors came from a man between 18 and 35 years old who received the YFV17D yellow fever vaccine. CDR3s include the opening cysteine and the closing phenylalanine or tryptophan. A D gene is named only where the DNA matches it firmly. Size is omitted from some rows. Given values are once, few, many or a class for expanded clones.

j_gene: TRBJ2-3
d_gene: TRBD2
abundance: few
v_gene: TRBV6-1
CDR3nt: TGTGCCAGCAGTCATAGCGGGGAACCCACAGATACGCAGTATTTT
CDR3aa: CASSHSGEPTDTQYF

j_gene: TRBJ2-3
d_gene: NA
abundance: NA
v_gene: TRBV25-1
CDR3nt: TGTGCCAGCAGTCTACCCCGCTACACAGATACGCAGTATTTT
CDR3aa: CASSLPRYTDTQYF

j_gene: TRBJ1-6
d_gene: TRBD1
abundance: many
v_gene: TRBV5-1
CDR3nt: TGCGCCAGCAGCTTGGAGGGACAGGGGGCCGATAATTCACCCCTCCACTTT
CDR3aa: CASSLEGQGADNSPLHF

j_gene: TRBJ2-3
d_gene: NA
abundance: many
v_gene: TRBV2
CDR3nt: TGTGCCAGCAGTGAATCGCGGGGGAGGGGGCTATTTGTAGCAGATACGCAGTATTTT
CDR3aa: CASSESRGRGLFVADTQYF

j_gene: TRBJ2-5
d_gene: NA
abundance: NA
v_gene: TRBV12-3/TRBV12-4
CDR3nt: TGTGCCAGCAGTTTAGGGTACGAGACACCCCGGGAGACCCAGTACTTC
CDR3aa: CASSLGYETPRETQYF

j_gene: TRBJ1-1
d_gene: TRBD1
abundance: NA
v_gene: TRBV6-5
CDR3nt: TGTGCCAGCAGTTACCGGACAGGGAGGGACACTGAAGCTTTCTTT
CDR3aa: CASSYRTGRDTEAFF

j_gene: TRBJ2-3
d_gene: TRBD2
abundance: NA
v_gene: TRBV20-1
CDR3nt: TGCAGTGGGACCTCAAGCGGGGATGACCTGAATACGCAGTATTTT
CDR3aa: CSGTSSGDDLNTQYF

j_gene: TRBJ1-6
d_gene: TRBD1
abundance: NA
v_gene: TRBV12-3/TRBV12-4
CDR3nt: TGTGCCAGCAGTTACGGGACAGGGGGAACCTTTTCACCCCTCCACTTT
CDR3aa: CASSYGTGGTFSPLHF

j_gene: TRBJ1-1
d_gene: NA
abundance: NA
v_gene: TRBV5-6
CDR3nt: TGTGCCAGCAGCCCGTCGACAGACACTGAAGCTTTCTTT
CDR3aa: CASSPSTDTEAFF

j_gene: TRBJ2-2
d_gene: NA
abundance: many
v_gene: TRBV11-2
CDR3nt: TGTGCCAGCAGCTCTACGGACAGAACCGGGGAGCTGTTTTTT
CDR3aa: CASSSTDRTGELFF

j_gene: TRBJ2-2
d_gene: NA
abundance: NA
v_gene: TRBV7-2
CDR3nt: TGTGCCAGCAGCTTATTGGCAGAAAACACCGGGGAGCTGTTTTTT
CDR3aa: CASSLLAENTGELFF

j_gene: TRBJ1-3
d_gene: NA
abundance: NA
v_gene: TRBV5-5
CDR3nt: TGTGCCAGCAGCTCGGACGTCTCAAGCTCTGGAAACACCATATATTTT
CDR3aa: CASSSDVSSSGNTIYF

j_gene: TRBJ1-6
d_gene: NA
abundance: few
v_gene: TRBV4-1
CDR3nt: TGCGCCAGCAGCCAAAGATGGGGGGCACCAAATTCACCCCTCCACTTT
CDR3aa: CASSQRWGAPNSPLHF

j_gene: TRBJ2-2
d_gene: TRBD1
abundance: few
v_gene: TRBV5-8
CDR3nt: TGTGCCAGCGGAACCGGGACAGGGTACGCGAACACCGGGGAGCTGTTTTTT
CDR3aa: CASGTGTGYANTGELFF

j_gene: TRBJ2-5
d_gene: NA
abundance: NA
v_gene: TRBV7-3
CDR3nt: TGTGCCAGCAGCTTAGGAGGAGGGGGGGAGACCCAGTACTTC
CDR3aa: CASSLGGGGETQYF

j_gene: TRBJ2-5
d_gene: NA
abundance: few
v_gene: TRBV7-9
CDR3nt: TGTGCCAGCAGTCCGTGGGTGGCCGCGATGTACCAAGAGACCCAGTACTTC
CDR3aa: CASSPWVAAMYQETQYF

j_gene: TRBJ2-1
d_gene: TRBD2
abundance: few
v_gene: TRBV20-1
CDR3nt: TGCAGTGCGGCGGGGACTAGCGGGGGGGATTACAATGAGCAGTTCTTC
CDR3aa: CSAAGTSGGDYNEQFF

j_gene: TRBJ2-5
d_gene: TRBD2
abundance: many
v_gene: TRBV4-1
CDR3nt: TGCGCCAGCAGCCAAGTCCAGCGGGGGCAAGAGACCCAGTACTTC
CDR3aa: CASSQVQRGQETQYF

j_gene: TRBJ1-2
d_gene: NA
abundance: NA
v_gene: TRBV29-1
CDR3nt: TGCAGCGTTGGAGGAGGGGAATTTAGTTACACCTTC
CDR3aa: CSVGGGEFSYTF

j_gene: TRBJ2-1
d_gene: TRBD2
abundance: NA
v_gene: TRBV20-1
CDR3nt: TGCTGTGCTAGAAGACTAGCGGGGGAGGGGTATGAGCAGTTCTTC
CDR3aa: CCARRLAGEGYEQFF

j_gene: TRBJ1-2
d_gene: NA
abundance: many
v_gene: TRBV12-3/TRBV12-4
CDR3nt: TGTGCCAGCAGGGGGACTAACTATGGCTACACCTTC
CDR3aa: CASRGTNYGYTF

j_gene: TRBJ2-3
d_gene: NA
abundance: many
v_gene: TRBV7-3
CDR3nt: TGTGCCAGCAGCTTACCCCCCACAGATACGCAGTATTTT
CDR3aa: CASSLPPTDTQYF

j_gene: TRBJ1-6
d_gene: NA
abundance: NA
v_gene: TRBV4-2
CDR3nt: TGTGCCAGCAGCCAAGACTCTAATGGACAGTATAATTCACCCCTCCACTTT
CDR3aa: CASSQDSNGQYNSPLHF

j_gene: TRBJ2-2
d_gene: TRBD2
abundance: NA
v_gene: TRBV10-3
CDR3nt: TGTGCCACCTCGGGACTAGCGGGGGAGTCTGGGGAGCTGTTTTTT
CDR3aa: CATSGLAGESGELFF

j_gene: TRBJ2-1
d_gene: NA
abundance: many
v_gene: TRBV6-2/TRBV6-3
CDR3nt: TGTGCCAGCAGTTACGACACCCAAGGGAGAGACAATGAGCAGTTCTTC
CDR3aa: CASSYDTQGRDNEQFF

j_gene: TRBJ2-3
d_gene: NA
abundance: many
v_gene: TRBV6-2/TRBV6-3
CDR3nt: TGTGCCAGCAGAGACCGGGATGACGGCACAGATACGCAGTATTTT
CDR3aa: CASRDRDDGTDTQYF

j_gene: TRBJ2-1
d_gene: NA
abundance: few
v_gene: TRBV2
CDR3nt: TGTGCCAGCAGTGACAGTTACAATGAGCAGTTCTTC
CDR3aa: CASSDSYNEQFF

j_gene: TRBJ2-5
d_gene: TRBD2
abundance: few
v_gene: TRBV4-1
CDR3nt: TGCGCCAGCAGCCGGTCCTCTTTGACTAGCGGTGAAGAGACCCAGTACTTC
CDR3aa: CASSRSSLTSGEETQYF

j_gene: TRBJ2-7
d_gene: NA
abundance: few
v_gene: TRBV5-1
CDR3nt: TGCGCCAGCAGCTTGGCCTCCTACTCCGACGAGCAGTACTTC
CDR3aa: CASSLASYSDEQYF

j_gene: TRBJ1-2
d_gene: NA
abundance: NA
v_gene: TRBV6-1
CDR3nt: TGTGCCAGCAGCAGCGACCCCTTAGGGAGATATGGCTACACCTTC
CDR3aa: CASSSDPLGRYGYTF

j_gene: TRBJ1-2
d_gene: TRBD1
abundance: few
v_gene: TRBV7-2
CDR3nt: TGTGCCAGCAGCTTGAAGACAGGGGGTTTAGGTGGCTACACCTTC
CDR3aa: CASSLKTGGLGGYTF

j_gene: TRBJ1-1
d_gene: NA
abundance: many
v_gene: TRBV7-3
CDR3nt: TGTGCCAGCAGCCACAGTGGCGGCCTTAACACTGAAGCTTTCTTT
CDR3aa: CASSHSGGLNTEAFF

j_gene: TRBJ1-3
d_gene: NA
abundance: many
v_gene: TRBV15
CDR3nt: TGTGCCACCAGCAGAGAAATGGTATCTAACTCTGGAAACACCATATATTTT
CDR3aa: CATSREMVSNSGNTIYF

j_gene: TRBJ1-1
d_gene: NA
abundance: NA
v_gene: TRBV5-1
CDR3nt: TGCGCCAGCAGCACGGCCGGAATGTTGAACACTGAAGCTTTCTTT
CDR3aa: CASSTAGMLNTEAFF

j_gene: TRBJ2-2
d_gene: NA
abundance: few
v_gene: TRBV5-1
CDR3nt: TGCGCCAGCAGCTTGCTGGCTAGCGAGACCGGGGAGCTGTTTTTT
CDR3aa: CASSLLASETGELFF

j_gene: TRBJ2-5
d_gene: TRBD1
abundance: many
v_gene: TRBV5-5
CDR3nt: TGTGCCAGCAGCGCCCGACAGGGGTTTGAAGAGACCCAGTACTTC
CDR3aa: CASSARQGFEETQYF

j_gene: TRBJ1-1
d_gene: TRBD1
abundance: NA
v_gene: TRBV4-3
CDR3nt: TGCGCCAGCAGCCAATACAGGGGGCTTAACACTGAAGCTTTCTTT
CDR3aa: CASSQYRGLNTEAFF

j_gene: TRBJ2-5
d_gene: NA
abundance: NA
v_gene: TRBV12-3/TRBV12-4
CDR3nt: TGTGCCAGCAGTTTACAGGGGGGTGATCAAGAGATCCAGTACTTC
CDR3aa: CASSLQGGDQEIQYF

j_gene: TRBJ1-1
d_gene: NA
abundance: NA
v_gene: TRBV27
CDR3nt: TGTGCCAGCAGTTTATCTCAGGGACCGGGAACTGAAGCTTTCTTT
CDR3aa: CASSLSQGPGTEAFF

j_gene: TRBJ2-2
d_gene: NA
abundance: few
v_gene: TRBV27
CDR3nt: TGTGCCAGCAGTTTAGCCAGGACCGGGGAGCTGTTTTTT
CDR3aa: CASSLARTGELFF

j_gene: TRBJ1-5
d_gene: NA
abundance: many
v_gene: TRBV20-1
CDR3nt: TGCAGTGCTACGGGTTGGGGTCAGCCCCAGCATTTT
CDR3aa: CSATGWGQPQHF

j_gene: TRBJ1-4
d_gene: NA
abundance: many
v_gene: TRBV30
CDR3nt: TGTGCCTGGAGTTGGGGCGAGGGGACGAGAGAAAAACTGTTTTTT
CDR3aa: CAWSWGEGTREKLFF

j_gene: TRBJ2-1
d_gene: NA
abundance: NA
v_gene: TRBV5-1
CDR3nt: TGCGCCAGCAGCGCGGGACTGACGCTCTACAATGAGCAGTTCTTC
CDR3aa: CASSAGLTLYNEQFF

j_gene: TRBJ2-1
d_gene: TRBD2
abundance: few
v_gene: TRBV20-1
CDR3nt: TGCTGTGCTAGAGGGTCTAGCGGGGGAGAATCCTCCTACAATGAGCAGTTCTTC
CDR3aa: CCARGSSGGESSYNEQFF